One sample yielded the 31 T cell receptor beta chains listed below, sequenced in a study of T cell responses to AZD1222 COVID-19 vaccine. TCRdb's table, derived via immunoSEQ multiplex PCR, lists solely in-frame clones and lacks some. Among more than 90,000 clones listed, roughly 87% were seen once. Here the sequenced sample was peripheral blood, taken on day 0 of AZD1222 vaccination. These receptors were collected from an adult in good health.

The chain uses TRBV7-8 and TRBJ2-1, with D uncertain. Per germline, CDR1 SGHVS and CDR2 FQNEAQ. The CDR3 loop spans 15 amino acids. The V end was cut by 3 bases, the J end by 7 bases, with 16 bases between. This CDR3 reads CASSFVRPLGNEQFF. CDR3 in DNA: TGTGCCAGCAGCTTTGTGAGACCTCTCGGGAATGAGCAGTTCTTC.

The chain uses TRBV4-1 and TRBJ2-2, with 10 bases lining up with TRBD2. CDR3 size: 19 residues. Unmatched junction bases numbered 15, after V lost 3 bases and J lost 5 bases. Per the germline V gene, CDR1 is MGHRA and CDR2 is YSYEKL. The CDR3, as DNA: TGCGCCAGCAGCCATGCCCTGAAGCGGGAGGGCCTCAGGACCGGGGAGCTGTTTTTT. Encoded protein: CASSHALKREGLRTGELFF.

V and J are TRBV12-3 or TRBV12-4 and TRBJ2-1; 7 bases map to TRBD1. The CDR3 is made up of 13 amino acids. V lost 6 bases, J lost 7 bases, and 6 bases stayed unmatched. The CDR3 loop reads CASRSGQWNEQFF. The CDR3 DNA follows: TGTGCCAGCAGGTCGGGACAGTGGAATGAGCAGTTCTTC.

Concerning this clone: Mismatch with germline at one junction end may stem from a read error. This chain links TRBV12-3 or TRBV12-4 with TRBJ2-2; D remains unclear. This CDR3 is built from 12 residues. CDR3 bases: TGTGCCAGCAGCCTTGTCCCCGACATACCGGTTTTT. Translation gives CASSLVPDIPVF.

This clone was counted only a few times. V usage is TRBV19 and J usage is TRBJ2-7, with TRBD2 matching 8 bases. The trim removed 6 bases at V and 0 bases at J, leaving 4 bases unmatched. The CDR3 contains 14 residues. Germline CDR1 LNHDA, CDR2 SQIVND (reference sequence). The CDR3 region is CASRRLASSYEQYF. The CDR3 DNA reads TGTGCCAGTAGAAGACTAGCGTCCTCCTACGAGCAGTACTTC. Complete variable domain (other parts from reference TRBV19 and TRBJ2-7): DGGITQSPKYLFRKEGQNVTLSCEQNLNHDAMYWYRQDPGQGLRLIYYSQIVNDFQKGDIAEGYSVSREKKESFPLTVTSAQKNPTAFYLCASRRLASSYEQYFGPGTRLTVT.

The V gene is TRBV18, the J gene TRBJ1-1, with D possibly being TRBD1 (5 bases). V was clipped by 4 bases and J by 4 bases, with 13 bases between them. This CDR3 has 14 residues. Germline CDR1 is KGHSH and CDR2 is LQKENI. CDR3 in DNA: TGTGCCAGCTCACGACAGCGGGAGGGCACTGAAGCTTTCTTT. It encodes CASSRQREGTEAFF.

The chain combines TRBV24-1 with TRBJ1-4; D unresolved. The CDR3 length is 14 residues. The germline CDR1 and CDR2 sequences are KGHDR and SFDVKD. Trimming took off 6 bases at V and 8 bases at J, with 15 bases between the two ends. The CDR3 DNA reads TGTGCCACCAGTTTCGGGGAAGTTATCGAAAAACTGTTTTTT. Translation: CATSFGEVIEKLFF.

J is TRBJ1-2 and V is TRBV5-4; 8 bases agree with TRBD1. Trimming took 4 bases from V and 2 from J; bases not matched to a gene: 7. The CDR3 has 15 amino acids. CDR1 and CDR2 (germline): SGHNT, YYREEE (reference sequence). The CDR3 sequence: CASSGQGKGNYGYTF. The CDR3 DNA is TGTGCCAGCAGCGGACAGGGCAAGGGAAACTATGGCTACACCTTC.

This chain's CDR3 is CASSPQGANTEAFF. DNA of the CDR3: TGTGCCAGCTCACCACAGGGGGCGAACACTGAAGCTTTCTTT. V is TRBV18 and J is TRBJ1-1; 7 bases line up with TRBD1. This CDR3 region has 14 residues. From germline, CDR1 is KGHSH and CDR2 LQKENI. V lost 1 base, J lost 1 base, and 0 bases stayed unmatched.

DNA for the CDR3: TGTGCCACTTCTTCGGGACGAGGTTTCAATGAGCAGTTCTTC. It specifies CATSSGRGFNEQFF. The rearrangement joins TRBV2 to TRBJ2-1; D may match TRBD1 or TRBD2 (5 bases each). The germline V gene has CDR1 SNHLY and CDR2 FYNNEI. The CDR3 runs to 14 residues. Between the trimmed V and J ends, which lost 10 bases and 6 bases, there was a span of 19 bases. Drawing the rest from reference TRBV2 and TRBJ2-1, the complete variable domain is EPEVTQTPSHQVTQMGQEVILRCVPISNHLYFYWYRQILGQKVEFLVSFYNNEISEKSEIFDDQFSVERPDGSNFTLKIRSTKLEDSAMYFCATSSGRGFNEQFFGPGTRLTVL.

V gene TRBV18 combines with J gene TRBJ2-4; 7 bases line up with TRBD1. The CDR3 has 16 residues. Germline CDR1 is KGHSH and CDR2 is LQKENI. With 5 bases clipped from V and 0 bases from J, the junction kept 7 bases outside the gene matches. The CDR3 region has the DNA TGTGCCAGCTCAATAATACAGGGGCTAGCCAAAAACATTCAGTACTTC. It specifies CASSIIQGLAKNIQYF. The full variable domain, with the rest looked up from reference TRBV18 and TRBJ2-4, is NAGVMQNPRHLVRRRGQEARLRCSPMKGHSHVYWYRQLPEEGLKFMVYLQKENIIDESGMPKERFSAEFPKEGPSILRIQQVVRGDSAAYFCASSIIQGLAKNIQYFGAGTRLSVL.

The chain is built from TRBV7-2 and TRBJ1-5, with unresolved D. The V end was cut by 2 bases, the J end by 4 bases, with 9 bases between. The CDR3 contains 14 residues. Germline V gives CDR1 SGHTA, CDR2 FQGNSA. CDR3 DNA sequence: TGTGCCAGCAGCTTACGGTCACAGAATCAGCCCCAGCATTTT. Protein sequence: CASSLRSQNQPQHF.

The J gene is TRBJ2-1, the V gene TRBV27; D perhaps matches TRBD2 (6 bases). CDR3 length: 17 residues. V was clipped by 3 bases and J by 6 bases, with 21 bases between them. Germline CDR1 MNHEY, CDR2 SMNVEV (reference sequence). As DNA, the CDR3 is TGTGCCAGCAGTTTCTCGACAAATTGGGAGGTATTCAATGAGCAGTTCTTC. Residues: CASSFSTNWEVFNEQFF.

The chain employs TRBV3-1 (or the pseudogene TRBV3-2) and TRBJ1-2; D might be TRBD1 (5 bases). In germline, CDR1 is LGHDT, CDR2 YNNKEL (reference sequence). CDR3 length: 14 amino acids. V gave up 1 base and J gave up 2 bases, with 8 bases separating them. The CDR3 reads CASSQVPGNYGYTF. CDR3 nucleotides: TGTGCCAGCAGCCAAGTACCAGGGAACTATGGCTACACCTTC.

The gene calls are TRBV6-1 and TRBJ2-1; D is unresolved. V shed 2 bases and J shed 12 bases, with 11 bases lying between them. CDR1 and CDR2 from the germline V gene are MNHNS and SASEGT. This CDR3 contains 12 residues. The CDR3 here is CASSEQDYSQFF. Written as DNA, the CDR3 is TGTGCCAGCAGTGAACAGGATTATTCGCAGTTCTTC.

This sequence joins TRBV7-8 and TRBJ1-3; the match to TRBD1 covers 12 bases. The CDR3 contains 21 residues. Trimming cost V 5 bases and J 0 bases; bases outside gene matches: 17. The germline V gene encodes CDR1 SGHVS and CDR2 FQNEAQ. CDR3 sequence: CASSLSGTGGLLPYSGNTIYF. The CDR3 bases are TGTGCCAGCAGCCTATCCGGGACAGGGGGCCTACTCCCATACTCTGGAAACACCATATATTTT.

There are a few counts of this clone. The CDR3 here is CASSLSGGGTLYGYTF. DNA of the CDR3: TGTGCCAGCAGCCTCTCAGGAGGGGGGACACTTTATGGCTACACCTTC. The chain employs TRBV14 and TRBJ1-2; D perhaps matches TRBD1 (6 bases). The CDR3 consists of 16 residues. CDR1 is SGHDN and CDR2 is FVKESK in the germline V gene. The V and J ends lost 4 bases and 5 bases respectively, with 20 bases between them.

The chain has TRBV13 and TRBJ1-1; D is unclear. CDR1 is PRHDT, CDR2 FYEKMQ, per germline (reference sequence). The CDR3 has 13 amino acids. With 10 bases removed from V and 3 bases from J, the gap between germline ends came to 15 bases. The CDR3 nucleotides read TGTGCCACCGGGCTTTCAAGGGACACTGAAGCTTTCTTT. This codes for CATGLSRDTEAFF. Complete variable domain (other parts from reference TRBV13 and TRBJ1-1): AAGVIQSPRHLIKEKRETATLKCYPIPRHDTVYWYQQGPGQDPQFLISFYEKMQSDKGSIPDRFSAQQFSDYHSELNMSSLELGDSALYFCATGLSRDTEAFFGQGTRLTVV.

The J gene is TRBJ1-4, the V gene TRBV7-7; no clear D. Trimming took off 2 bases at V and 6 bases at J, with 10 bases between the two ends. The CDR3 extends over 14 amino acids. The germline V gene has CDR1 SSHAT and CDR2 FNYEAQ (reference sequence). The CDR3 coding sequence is TGTGCCAGCAGCTTAATGGCCGGGGATGAAAAACTGTTTTTT. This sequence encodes CASSLMAGDEKLFF.

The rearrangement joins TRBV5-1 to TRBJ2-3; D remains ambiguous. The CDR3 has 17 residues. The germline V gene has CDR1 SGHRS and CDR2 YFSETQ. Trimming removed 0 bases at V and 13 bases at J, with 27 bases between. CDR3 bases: TGCGCCAGCAGCTTGGCCGGCGCCCAGAAAGCTTCCTATGGGGAGTATTTT. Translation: CASSLAGAQKASYGEYF.

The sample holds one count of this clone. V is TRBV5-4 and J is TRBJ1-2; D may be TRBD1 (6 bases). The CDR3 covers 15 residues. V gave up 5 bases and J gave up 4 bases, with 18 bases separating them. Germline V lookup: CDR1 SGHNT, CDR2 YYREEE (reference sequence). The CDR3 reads CASSLGQIHSYGYTF. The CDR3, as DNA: TGTGCCAGCAGTTTAGGACAGATCCACAGCTATGGCTACACCTTC.

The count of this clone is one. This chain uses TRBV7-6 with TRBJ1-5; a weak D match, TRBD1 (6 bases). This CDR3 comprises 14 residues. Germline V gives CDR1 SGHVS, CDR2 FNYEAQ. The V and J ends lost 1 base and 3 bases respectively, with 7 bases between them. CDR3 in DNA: TGTGCCAGCAGCTTAGGGGACATCAATCAGCCCCAGCATTTT. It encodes CASSLGDINQPQHF.

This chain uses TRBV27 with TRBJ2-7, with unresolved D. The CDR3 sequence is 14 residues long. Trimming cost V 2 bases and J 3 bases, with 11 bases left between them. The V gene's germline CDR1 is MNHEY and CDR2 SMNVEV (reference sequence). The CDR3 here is CASSLSGRNYEQYF. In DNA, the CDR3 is TGTGCCAGCAGTTTAAGTGGCAGGAACTACGAGCAGTACTTC.

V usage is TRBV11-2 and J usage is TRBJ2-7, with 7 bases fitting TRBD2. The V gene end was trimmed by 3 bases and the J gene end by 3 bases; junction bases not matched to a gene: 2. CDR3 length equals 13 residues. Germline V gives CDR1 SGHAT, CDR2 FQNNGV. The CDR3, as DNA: TGTGCCAGCAGCTTGGGCGGGAGCTACGAGCAGTACTTC. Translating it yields CASSLGGSYEQYF.

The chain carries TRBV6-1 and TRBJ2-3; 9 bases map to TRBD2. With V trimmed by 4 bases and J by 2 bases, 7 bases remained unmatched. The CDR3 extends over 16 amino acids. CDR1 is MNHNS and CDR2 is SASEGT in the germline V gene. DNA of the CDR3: TGTGCCAGCAGTGCTGTAGCGGGAGCATCCACAGATACGCAGTATTTT. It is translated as CASSAVAGASTDTQYF.

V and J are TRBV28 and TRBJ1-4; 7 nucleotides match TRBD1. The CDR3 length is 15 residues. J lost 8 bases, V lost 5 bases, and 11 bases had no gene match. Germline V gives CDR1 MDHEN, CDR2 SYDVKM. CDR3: CASSGTVPRGEKLFF. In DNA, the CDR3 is TGTGCCAGCAGTGGGACAGTTCCCCGGGGGGAAAAACTGTTTTTT.

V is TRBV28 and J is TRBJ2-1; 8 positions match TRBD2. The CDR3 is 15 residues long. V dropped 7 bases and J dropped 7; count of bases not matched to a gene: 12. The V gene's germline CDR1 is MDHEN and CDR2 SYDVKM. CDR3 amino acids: CASNSGGAGENEQFF. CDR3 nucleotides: TGTGCCAGCAATTCGGGGGGAGCGGGAGAAAATGAGCAGTTCTTC.

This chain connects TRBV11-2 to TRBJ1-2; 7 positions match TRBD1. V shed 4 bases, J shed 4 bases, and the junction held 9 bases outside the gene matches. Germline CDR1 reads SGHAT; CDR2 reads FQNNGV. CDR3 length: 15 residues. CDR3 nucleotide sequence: TGTGCCAGCAGCTATAGCCCCCGGGACAGCTATGGCTACACCTTC. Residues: CASSYSPRDSYGYTF.

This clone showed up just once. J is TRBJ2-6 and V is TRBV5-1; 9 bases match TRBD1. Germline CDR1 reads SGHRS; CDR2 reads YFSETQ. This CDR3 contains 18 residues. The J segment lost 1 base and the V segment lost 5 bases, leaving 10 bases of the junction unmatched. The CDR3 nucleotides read TGCGCCAGCAGTTACACCGGGACAGGGCTGTCTGGGGCCAACGTCCTGACTTTC. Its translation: CASSYTGTGLSGANVLTF. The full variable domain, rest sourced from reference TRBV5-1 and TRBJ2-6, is KAGVTQTPRYLIKTRGQQVTLSCSPISGHRSVSWYQQTPGQGLQFLFEYFSETQRNKGNFPGRFSGRQFSNSRSEMNVSTLELGDSALYLCASSYTGTGLSGANVLTFGAGSRLTVL.

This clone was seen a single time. The CDR3 nucleotides read TGTGCCAGCAGCTTACGGACTAGCGGGAGGAGGGTACTTGCGGAGACCCAGTACTTC. Translated: CASSLRTSGRRVLAETQYF. The rearrangement links TRBV7-9 to TRBJ2-5, with 14 bases that match TRBD2. This CDR3 spans 19 amino acids. Looked up from germline, CDR1 is SEHNR and CDR2 is FQNEAQ (reference sequence). V was clipped by 2 bases and J by 5 bases; unmatched bases: 13.

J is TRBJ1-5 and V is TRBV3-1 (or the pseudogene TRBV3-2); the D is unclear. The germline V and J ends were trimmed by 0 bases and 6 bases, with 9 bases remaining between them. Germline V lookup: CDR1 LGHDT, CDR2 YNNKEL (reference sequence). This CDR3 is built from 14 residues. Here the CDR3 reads CASSQDLVRQPQHF. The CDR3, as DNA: TGTGCCAGCAGCCAAGATCTTGTTCGTCAGCCCCAGCATTTT.